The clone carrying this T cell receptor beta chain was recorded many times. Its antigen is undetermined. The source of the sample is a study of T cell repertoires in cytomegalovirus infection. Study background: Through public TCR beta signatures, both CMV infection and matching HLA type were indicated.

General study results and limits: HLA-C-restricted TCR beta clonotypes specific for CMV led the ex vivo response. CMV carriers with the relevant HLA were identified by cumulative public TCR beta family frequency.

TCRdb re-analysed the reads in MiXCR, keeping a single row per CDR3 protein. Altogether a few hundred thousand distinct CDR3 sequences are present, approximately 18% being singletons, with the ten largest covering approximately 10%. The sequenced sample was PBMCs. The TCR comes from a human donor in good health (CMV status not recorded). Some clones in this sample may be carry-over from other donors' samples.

The CDR3 is CSARLAGNTDTQYF. DNA for the CDR3: TGCAGTGCACGACTAGCGGGGAACACAGATACGCAGTATTTT. This chain links TRBV20-1 with TRBJ2-3; 11 bases fit TRBD2. CDR1 is DFQATT, CDR2 SNEGSKA, per germline (reference sequence). The CDR3 length is 14 residues. The J segment lost 2 bases and the V segment lost 6 bases, leaving 4 bases of the junction unmatched.